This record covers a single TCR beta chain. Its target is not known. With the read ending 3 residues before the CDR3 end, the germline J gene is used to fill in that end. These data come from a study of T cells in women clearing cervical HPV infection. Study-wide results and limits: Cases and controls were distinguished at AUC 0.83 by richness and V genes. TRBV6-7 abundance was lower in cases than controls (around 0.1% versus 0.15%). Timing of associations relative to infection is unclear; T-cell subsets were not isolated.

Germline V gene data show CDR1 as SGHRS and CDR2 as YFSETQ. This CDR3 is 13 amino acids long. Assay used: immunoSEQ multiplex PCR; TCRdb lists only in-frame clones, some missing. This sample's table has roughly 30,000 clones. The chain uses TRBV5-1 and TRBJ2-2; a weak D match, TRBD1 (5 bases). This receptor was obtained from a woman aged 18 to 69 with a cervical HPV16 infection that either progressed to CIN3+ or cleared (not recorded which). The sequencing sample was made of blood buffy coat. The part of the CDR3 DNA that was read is TGCGCCAGCAGTCAGGGTCCAGCGACACCG. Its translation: CASSQGPATP. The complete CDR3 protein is CASSQGPATPLFF.